This TCR beta chain was profiled in a study of CD8 T cells in Susac syndrome. Germline V gives CDR1 GTSNPN, CDR2 SVGIG (reference sequence). Trimming removed 8 bases from V and 3 bases from J, with 10 bases in between. The CDR3 runs to 11 residues. Sequencing of TCR beta drew on CD8+ and CD4+ T cells from blood. Random hexamers were used to reverse transcribe the RNA input (about 0.45 to 1 ug). MiXCR, run by TCRdb on the immunoSEQ multiplex PCR reads, gives a single entry per CDR3 protein. The sample lists about 130,000 distinct CDR3 sequences; roughly 94% were seen once. Sequencing was carried out using CD8+ T cells from PBMCs. This receptor was identified in a human donor with Susac syndrome. This chain joins TRBV30 and TRBJ1-1; D not resolved. CDR3 sequence: CAAPGYTEAFF. The CDR3, as DNA: TGTGCCGCACCTGGCTACACTGAAGCTTTCTTT.